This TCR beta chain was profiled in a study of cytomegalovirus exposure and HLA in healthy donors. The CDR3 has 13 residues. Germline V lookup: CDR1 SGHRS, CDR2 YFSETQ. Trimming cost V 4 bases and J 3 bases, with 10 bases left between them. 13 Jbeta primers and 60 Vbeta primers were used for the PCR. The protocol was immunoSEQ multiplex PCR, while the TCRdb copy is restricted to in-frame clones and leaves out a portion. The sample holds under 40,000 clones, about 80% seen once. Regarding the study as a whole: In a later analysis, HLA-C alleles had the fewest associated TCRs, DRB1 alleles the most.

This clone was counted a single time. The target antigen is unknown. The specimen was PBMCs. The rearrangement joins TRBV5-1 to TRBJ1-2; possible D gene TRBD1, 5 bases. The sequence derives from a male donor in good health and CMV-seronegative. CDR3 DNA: TGCGCCAGCAGCGTCCAGGGATACTATGGCTACACCTTC. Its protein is CASSVQGYYGYTF.